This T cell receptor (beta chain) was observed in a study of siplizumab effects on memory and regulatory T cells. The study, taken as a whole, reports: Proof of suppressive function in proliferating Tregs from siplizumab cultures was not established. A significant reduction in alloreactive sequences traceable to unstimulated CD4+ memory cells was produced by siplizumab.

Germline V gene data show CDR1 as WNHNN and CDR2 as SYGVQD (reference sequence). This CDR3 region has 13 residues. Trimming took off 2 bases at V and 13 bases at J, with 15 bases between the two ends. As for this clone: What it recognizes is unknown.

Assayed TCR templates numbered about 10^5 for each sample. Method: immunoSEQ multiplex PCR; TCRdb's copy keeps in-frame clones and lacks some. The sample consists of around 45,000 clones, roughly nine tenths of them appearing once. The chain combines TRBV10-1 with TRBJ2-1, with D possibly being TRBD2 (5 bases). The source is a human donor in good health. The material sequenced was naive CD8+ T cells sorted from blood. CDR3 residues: CASSEMVARRQFF. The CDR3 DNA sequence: TGCGCCAGCAGTGAGATGGTAGCGAGGCGACAGTTCTTC.